Described below is a single TCR beta chain sequence and its context. This CDR3 comprises 16 residues. V gave up 5 bases and J gave up 0 bases; unmatched junction bases: 9. Germline CDR1 reads MDHEN; CDR2 reads SYDVKM. This record comes from a study of CD8+ T cells in alopecia areata. RNA, once extracted, was reverse transcribed into cDNA for use as the sequencing template. This table comes from immunoSEQ multiplex PCR, and its TCRdb copy is limited to in-frame clones, with some not included. The repertoire has 90,000 to 100,000 clones, around 38% of them found once; the top ten carry roughly 1.3%. This TCR came from a human donor with alopecia areata. Sample: CD4+ T cells sorted from blood. V usage is TRBV28 and J usage is TRBJ2-5, with TRBD1 matching 7 bases. The CDR3 sequence: CASSSLIQGYQETQYF. The CDR3 region has the DNA TGTGCCAGCAGTAGCCTAATACAGGGGTACCAAGAGACCCAGTACTTC.